The sequence of this TCR beta chain was determined in a study of OX40 agonist ivuxolimab in advanced cancers. Clones were sequenced by immunoSEQ multiplex PCR, and TCRdb holds only the in-frame ones, with some missing. This table has more than 100,000 clones, 93% appearing once. Sample: CD4+ or CD8+ T cells sorted from blood, taken in a trial of the OX40 agonist ivuxolimab. The receptor was isolated from an adult with an advanced solid tumor such as melanoma, head and neck, liver or kidney cancer.

This CDR3 reads CASSPQAVRDQPQHF. The DNA for the CDR3 is TGTGCCAGCAGCCCCCAGGCGGTAAGAGATCAGCCCCAGCATTTT. The V call is TRBV7-8, the J call TRBJ1-5; D is ambiguous. V was trimmed by 5 bases and J by 5 bases, leaving 16 bases between them. Looked up from germline, CDR1 is SGHVS and CDR2 is FQNEAQ. The CDR3 consists of 15 residues.